This TCR beta chain came from a study of shared clonotypes between healthy human individuals. For the study at large: Contributing individuals were two females and three males aged 18 to 49.

This CDR3 is 15 amino acids long. The ends were cut back, 5 bases at V and 6 bases at J, with 16 bases in the middle. CDR1 SGHNT and CDR2 YENEEA come from the germline V gene. To note about this clone: No antigen is known for it.

Roughly 27,000 T cell genomes, or roughly 200 ng DNA, went into the sorted-subset replicate PCRs. Sequenced by immunoSEQ multiplex PCR; TCRdb stores in-frame clones only, minus some. The top ten clones hold 0.1% to 0.15% of a sample with under 2,500,000 clones, about 94% of them seen once. Study conclusions and caveats: Although depth was large, rarefaction showed that sequencing of the sorted subsets was incomplete.

This sequence was found in a man between 18 and 35 years old in good health. Sequencing was done on a sample of naive CD4+ T cells sorted from blood. The subset is: CD45RA+ positively selected. V gene TRBV11-3 combines with J gene TRBJ2-2; D may be TRBD2 (6 bases). CDR3 region: CASSMRPPGAGELFF. The DNA of the CDR3 is TGTGCCAGCAGCATGCGGCCCCCGGGAGCCGGGGAGCTGTTTTTT. Looking up the rest from reference TRBV11-3 and TRBJ2-2 gives the full variable domain: EAGVVQSPRYKIIEKKQPVAFWCNPISGHNTLYWYLQNLGQGPELLIRYENEEAVDDSQLPKDRFSAERLKGVDSTLKIQPAELGDSAVYLCASSMRPPGAGELFFGEGSRLTVL.